A single TCR beta chain is shown here with its context. The data originate from a study of T cell changes during pregnancy in multiple sclerosis. Generated by immunoSEQ multiplex PCR, the TCRdb table keeps only in-frame clones and is missing some. In the table there are roughly 57,000 clones, more than 90% of which are singletons. This CDR3 has 14 residues. Between the trimmed V and J ends, which lost 1 base and 5 bases, there was a span of 9 bases. Germline values: CDR1 MGHRA, CDR2 YSYEKL. Sequenced here: CD8+ T cells from peripheral blood mononuclear cells, sampled before pregnancy. This receptor was obtained from a female donor with multiple sclerosis, enrolled in a pregnancy study. The chain joins TRBV4-1 to TRBJ1-5; D is perhaps TRBD1 (5 bases). The CDR3 coding sequence is TGCGCCAGCAGCCAAGGGTGGGGGGATCAGCCCCAGCATTTT. This encodes CASSQGWGDQPQHF.